The rows below give T cell receptor beta chains drawn from one sample of a study of blood T cell repertoires in COVID-19. Assay: immunoSEQ multiplex PCR; the TCRdb copy retains only in-frame clones and omits some. The sample consists of roughly 200,000 clones, around 82% of them appearing once. The material sequenced was PBMCs or T cells enriched from blood (not recorded which). Receptor source: a man in his forties who had recovered from COVID-19. The CDR3 runs from the conserved cysteine through the conserved F or W. The order of the fields is J gene, D gene, clone size, V gene, CDR3 DNA, CDR3 protein. The D gene is left open where the match is weak. The size field is filled for only some rows; it gives once, few, many or a size class.

>TRBJ1-1|.|.|TRBV5-1
TGCGCCAGCAGCCTCGGACAGAGGGGGAACACTGAAGCTTTCTTT
CASSLGQRGNTEAFF
>TRBJ2-1|TRBD2|few|TRBV7-8
TGTGCCAGCAGCTCCGGGGATAGCGGGATCTACAATGAGCAGTTCTTC
CASSSGDSGIYNEQFF
>TRBJ1-1|TRBD1|.|TRBV12-3/TRBV12-4
TGTGCCAGCACCAGTGACAGGGTTCCTGAAGCTTTCTTT
CASTSDRVPEAFF
>TRBJ1-1|.|.|TRBV18
TGTGCCAGCTCACCCCCTCAGGTCACTGAAGCTTTCTTT
CASSPPQVTEAFF
>TRBJ2-7|.|.|TRBV7-2
TGTGCCAGCAGCCCATACGGGGGCGAGCAGTACTTC
CASSPYGGEQYF
>TRBJ1-2|TRBD1|.|TRBV7-2
TGTGCCAGCAGCGCTGGACAGGGGGCAGGTGGCTACACCTTC
CASSAGQGAGGYTF
>TRBJ2-1|TRBD2|.|TRBV5-1
TGCGCCAGCACTGGGGGGACTAGCGGGAATGAGCAGTTCTTC
CASTGGTSGNEQFF
>TRBJ1-6|TRBD1|.|TRBV24-1
TGTGCCACCAGTCATAGAACAGGGGTGAATTCACCCCTCCACTTT
CATSHRTGVNSPLHF
>TRBJ1-3|TRBD1|.|TRBV6-5
TGTGCCAGCAGTTTGACAGGGACGGGAAACACCATATATTTT
CASSLTGTGNTIYF
>TRBJ2-5|TRBD1|.|TRBV2
TGTGCCAGCAGTGAAAGGGGACAGCAACAAGAGACCCAGTACTTC
CASSERGQQQETQYF
>TRBJ2-3|.|.|TRBV18
TGTGCCAGCTCACCGGATCTAGGTAACACAGATACGCAGTATTTT
CASSPDLGNTDTQYF
>TRBJ2-3|TRBD1|.|TRBV6-6
TGTGCCAGCAGTCCAACAGGGGGCGCTGGAGATACGCAGTATTTT
CASSPTGGAGDTQYF
>TRBJ1-4|TRBD1|.|TRBV28
TGTGCCAGCAGCCAGGACAGGGGGACAACTAATGAAAAACTGTTTTTT
CASSQDRGTTNEKLFF
>TRBJ1-6|TRBD1|.|TRBV19
TGTGCCAGTAGTCGGACAGGGGAAAGGCATTCACCCCTCCACTTT
CASSRTGERHSPLHF
>TRBJ2-1|.|.|TRBV12-5
TGTGCTAGTGGTTTTTTTGGGACTTACTCCTACAATGAGCAGTTCTTC
CASGFFGTYSYNEQFF
>TRBJ1-3|TRBD1|.|TRBV18
TGTGCCAGCTCACCGACAGGGGGCCGAGGAAACACCATATATTTT
CASSPTGGRGNTIYF
>TRBJ1-1|.|.|TRBV29-1
TGCAGCGTTGAAGACCCCGGAGGCACTGAAGCTTTCTTT
CSVEDPGGTEAFF
>TRBJ1-3|.|few|TRBV24-1
TGTGCCACCAGTGATTTGAACGGAGACACCATATATTTT
CATSDLNGDTIYF
>TRBJ1-2|.|.|TRBV7-2
TGTGCCAGCAGCTTAGGTCCCTCCGGCTACACCTTC
CASSLGPSGYTF
>TRBJ2-3|.|.|TRBV9
TGTGCCAGCAGCGTCGACAGTAACCCCGACTCTTTT
CASSVDSNPDSF
>TRBJ2-5|TRBD2|.|TRBV5-1
TGCGCCAGCAGGGCCCTTGAGGGAGGGCCGGGGGAGACCCAGTACTTC
CASRALEGGPGETQYF
>TRBJ2-5|.|.|TRBV9
TGTGCCAGCAGCGTAGCGGGGTCGGGGTCCCTACAAGAGACCCAGTACTTC
CASSVAGSGSLQETQYF
>TRBJ1-6|.|.|TRBV7-2
TGTGCCAGCAGCTTAGACGGGGATAGAAGTTCACCCCTCCACTTT
CASSLDGDRSSPLHF
>TRBJ2-1|TRBD2|.|TRBV3-1/TRBV3-2
TGTGCCAGCAGCGAGAGCGGGAGCTCCTACAATGAGCAGTTCTTC
CASSESGSSYNEQFF
>TRBJ2-7|TRBD1|once|TRBV7-2
TGTGCCAGCGGTTCAGGGGGAAGCTCCTACGAGCAGTACTTC
CASGSGGSSYEQYF
>TRBJ1-5|.|.|TRBV24-1
TGTGCCACCAGTGATTTTCCGGGGCAGCCCCAGCATTTT
CATSDFPGQPQHF
>TRBJ1-1|.|many|TRBV29-1
TGCAGCGTTGTATCAGGGTTTAACACTGAAGCTTTCTTT
CSVVSGFNTEAFF
>TRBJ2-2|TRBD2|once|TRBV19
TGTGCCAGTAGTATTGTAGTACTAGCGGGAGGCACCGGGGAGCTGTTTTTT
CASSIVVLAGGTGELFF
>TRBJ2-5|.|few|TRBV7-6
TGTGCCAGCAGCTTAGCGTTTAACAGGAACCAAGAGACCCAGTACTTC
CASSLAFNRNQETQYF
>TRBJ2-5|.|.|TRBV3-1/TRBV3-2
TGTGCCAGCAGCCAAGATACAGGCCAAGAGACCCAGTACTTC
CASSQDTGQETQYF
>TRBJ2-7|TRBD1|.|TRBV19
TGTGCCAGTAGTCCCCGACAGGGCTGGGGCGAGCAGTACTTC
CASSPRQGWGEQYF
>TRBJ1-6|TRBD1|.|TRBV5-4
TGTGCCAGCAGCTTAACTCAGGGGGCTGTCCTCCACTTT
CASSLTQGAVLHF
>TRBJ2-7|TRBD2|.|TRBV11-1
TGTGCCAGCAGCATAGGGACTAGCGGGAGCTACGAGCAGTACTTC
CASSIGTSGSYEQYF
>TRBJ1-5|.|.|TRBV6-2/TRBV6-3
TGTGCCAGCAGTTTTACTGGTATCAATCAGCCCCAGCATTTT
CASSFTGINQPQHF